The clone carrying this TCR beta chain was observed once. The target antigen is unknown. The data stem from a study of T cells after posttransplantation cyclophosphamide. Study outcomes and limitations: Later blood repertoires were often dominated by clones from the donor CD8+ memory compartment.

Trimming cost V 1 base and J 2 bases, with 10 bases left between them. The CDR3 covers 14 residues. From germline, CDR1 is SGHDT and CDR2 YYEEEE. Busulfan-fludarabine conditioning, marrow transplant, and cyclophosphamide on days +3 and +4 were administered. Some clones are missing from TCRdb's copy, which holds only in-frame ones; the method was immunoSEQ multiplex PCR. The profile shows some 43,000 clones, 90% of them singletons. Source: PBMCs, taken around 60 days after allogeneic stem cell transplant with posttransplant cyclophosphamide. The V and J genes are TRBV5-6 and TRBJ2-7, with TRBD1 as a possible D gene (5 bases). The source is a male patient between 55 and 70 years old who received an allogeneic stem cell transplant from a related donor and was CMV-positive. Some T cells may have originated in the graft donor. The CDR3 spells CASSLRQRAYEQYF. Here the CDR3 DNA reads TGTGCCAGCAGCTTGAGACAGAGAGCCTACGAGCAGTACTTC.